This T cell receptor (beta chain) was sequenced in a study of T-cell reconstitution after alpha-beta-depleted transplantation in children. Regarding the study as a whole: Most T-cell counts and diversity one year after the transplant came from T cells that were newly produced. Surviving recipient cells, namely T cells and thymic progenitors, were the source of high day-60 TCRbeta diversity in some patients. There were reportedly several hundred expanded graft clones from which alpha-beta T cells came about two months after transplant.

This clonotype showed up many times. What it recognizes is unknown. The CDR3 contains 14 residues. Germline lookup yields CDR1 LGHNA and CDR2 YSLEER. V lost 1 base and J 2 bases, leaving 9 bases between the germline ends. A library of TCRbeta sequences, prepared with unique molecular identifiers, was generated. MiXCR, applied by TCRdb to the PCR reads, yields one record per CDR3 protein. The table shows some 200,000 distinct CDR3 sequences, with roughly 7.1% occurring only once. The receptor's source is a boy under 10 years old with acute lymphoblastic leukemia, due to receive a stem cell transplant. The input for sequencing was PBMCs, taken before TCRalphabeta/CD19-depleted stem cell transplant. The chain recombines TRBV4-3 with TRBJ2-7; D is perhaps TRBD1 (6 bases). CDR3 in DNA: TGCGCCAGCAGCCAAGGACAGGCAACCTACGAGCAGTACTTC. This sequence encodes CASSQGQATYEQYF.